Listed here are 8 T cell receptor beta chains from one sample, sequenced in a study of T cells after yellow fever vaccination. Via MiXCR, TCRdb re-called the 5' RACE reads, giving one row per CDR3 protein. The sample records 300,000 to 400,000 distinct CDR3 sequences, over 8% being singletons. The source material was PBMCs, sampled on the day of the first yellow fever vaccination. These receptors came from a man aged 18 to 35 who received the YFV17D yellow fever vaccine.

The rearrangement uses TRBV18 and TRBJ1-5; D call uncertain. The germline V gene encodes CDR1 KGHSH and CDR2 LQKENI. CDR3 length: 15 amino acids. Trimming took 2 bases from V and 7 from J, leaving 15 bases between them. CDR3 sequence: CASSPITAGGQPQHF. The DNA for the CDR3 is TGTGCCAGCTCACCAATCACTGCCGGCGGACAGCCCCAGCATTTT.

The rearrangement joins TRBV27 to TRBJ2-2, with D perhaps TRBD1 (5 bases). The CDR3 runs 15 residues. The germline CDR1 and CDR2 sequences are MNHEY and SMNVEV (reference sequence). Deletions cut 3 bases from V and 4 bases from J, with 12 bases between. CDR3 coding DNA: TGTGCCAGCAGTTTGGGCAGGGTGAGCACCGGGGAGCTGTTTTTT. Encoded protein: CASSLGRVSTGELFF.

This clonotype was seen ten or more times. This chain joins TRBV7-2 and TRBJ1-1, with D hard to call. Germline V lookup: CDR1 SGHTA, CDR2 FQGNSA. The CDR3 is 14 amino acids. Trimming cost V 2 bases and J 5 bases, with 12 bases left between them. This CDR3 reads CASSLYLQNTEAFF. CDR3 DNA sequence: TGTGCCAGCAGCTTATATCTTCAGAATACTGAAGCTTTCTTT.

This clonotype was seen repeatedly, ten times or more. The chain uses TRBV15 and TRBJ1-5; D possibly corresponds to TRBD1 (5 bases). V lost 9 bases to trimming and J lost 0 bases, with 12 bases between them. The CDR3 sequence is 14 residues long. Germline CDR1 reads LNHNV; CDR2 reads YYDKDF (reference sequence). The CDR3 DNA reads as TGTGCCACGGGACGGTGGGCTAGCAATCAGCCCCAGCATTTT. Its translation: CATGRWASNQPQHF.

This clonotype was observed a few times. The gene calls are TRBV5-4 and TRBJ1-2; 11 nucleotides align to TRBD1. The CDR3 is made up of 15 amino acids. CDR1 and CDR2 from the germline V gene are SGHNT and YYREEE (reference sequence). The V and J ends lost 0 bases and 7 bases, in that order; junction bases with no gene match: 5. The CDR3 bases are TGTGCCAGCAGCTTGGGGGGACAGGGGGTCTTTGGCTACACCTTC. It is translated as CASSLGGQGVFGYTF.

This chain connects TRBV12-3 or TRBV12-4 to TRBJ2-6; a weak D match, TRBD2 (6 bases). The CDR3 contains 17 residues. Trimming cost V 4 bases and J 3 bases, with 16 bases left between them. CDR3 region: CASSSHRREIGANVLTF. CDR3 nucleotide sequence: TGTGCCAGCAGTTCGCACAGGAGGGAAATTGGGGCCAACGTCCTGACTTTC.

This chain links TRBV20-1 with TRBJ2-3; the D is unclear. Germline loops: CDR1 DFQATT, CDR2 SNEGSKA (reference sequence). Trimming stripped 6 bases from V and 0 bases from J, with 10 bases between. This CDR3 region has 13 residues. The CDR3 bases are TGCAGTGCCTCGGACGGTAGCACAGATACGCAGTATTTT. This sequence encodes CSASDGSTDTQYF.

The chain employs TRBV4-2 and TRBJ2-3; D tentatively reads TRBD1 or TRBD2 (5 bases each). Trimming cost V 0 bases and J 4 bases, with 11 bases left between them. The CDR3 consists of 15 residues. CDR1 is LGHNA, CDR2 YNFKEQ, per germline. CDR3 nucleotide sequence: TGTGCCAGCAGCCAAGAACGAAGGGGACCAGATACGCAGTATTTT. It yields the protein CASSQERRGPDTQYF.